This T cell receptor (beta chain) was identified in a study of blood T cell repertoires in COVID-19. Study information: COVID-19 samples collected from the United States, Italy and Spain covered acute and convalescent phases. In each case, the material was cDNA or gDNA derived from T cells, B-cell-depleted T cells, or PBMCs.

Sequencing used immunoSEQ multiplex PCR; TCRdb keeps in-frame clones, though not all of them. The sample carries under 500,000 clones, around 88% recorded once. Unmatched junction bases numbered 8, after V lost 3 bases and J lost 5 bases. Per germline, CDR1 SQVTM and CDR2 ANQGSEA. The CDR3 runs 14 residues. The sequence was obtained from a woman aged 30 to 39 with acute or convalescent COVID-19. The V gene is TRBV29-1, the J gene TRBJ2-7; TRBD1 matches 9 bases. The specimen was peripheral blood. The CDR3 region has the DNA TGCAGCGTTGATATTACAGGGGGCGGCGACGAGCAGTACTTC. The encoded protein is CSVDITGGGDEQYF.